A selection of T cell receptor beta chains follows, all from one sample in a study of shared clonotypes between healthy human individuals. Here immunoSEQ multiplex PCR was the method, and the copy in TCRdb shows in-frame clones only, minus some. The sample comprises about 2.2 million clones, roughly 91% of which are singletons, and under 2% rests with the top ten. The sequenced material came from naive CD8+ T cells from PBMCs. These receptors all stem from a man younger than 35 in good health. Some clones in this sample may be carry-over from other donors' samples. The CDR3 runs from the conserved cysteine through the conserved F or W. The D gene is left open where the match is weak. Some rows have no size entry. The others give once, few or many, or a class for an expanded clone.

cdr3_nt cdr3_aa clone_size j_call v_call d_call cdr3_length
TGTGCCACCAGCAGGTGGACAGGGGGCGGGAACACTGAAGCTTTCTTT CATSRWTGGGNTEAFF NA TRBJ1-1 TRBV15 TRBD1 16
TGTGCCAGCAGCCTAACCGAAAGCGGGAATCAAGAGACCCAGTACTTC CASSLTESGNQETQYF NA TRBJ2-5 TRBV7-3 TRBD2 16
TGTGCCTGGAGTGCTCGGACAATGAACACTGAAGCTTTCTTT CAWSARTMNTEAFF NA TRBJ1-1 TRBV30 NA 14
TGTGCCAGCAGCTTAGGAGGTGAGGGAGAGACCCAGTACTTC CASSLGGEGETQYF NA TRBJ2-5 TRBV13 NA 14
TGCGCCAGCAGCCAAGGGACAGGGTGGACTGAAGCTTTCTTT CASSQGTGWTEAFF NA TRBJ1-1 TRBV4-1 TRBD1 14
TGTGCCAGCAGTTACCTACACCGGGACAGGCTTTACGAGCAGTACTTC CASSYLHRDRLYEQYF NA TRBJ2-7 TRBV6-6 TRBD1 16
TGTGCCAGTCGCAGCGGAAACTACAATGAGCAGTTCTTC CASRSGNYNEQFF NA TRBJ2-1 TRBV19 NA 13
TGTGCCATCGGCGCCTACGAGCAGTACTTC CAIGAYEQYF NA TRBJ2-7 TRBV27 NA 10
TGTGCCAGCAGCCCTCGTTTGGGGCTAGACAACAACAATGAGCAGTTCTTC CASSPRLGLDNNNEQFF NA TRBJ2-1 TRBV9 NA 17
TGCGCCAGCAGCCCGGGGACGGCCACCTACGAGCAGTACTTC CASSPGTATYEQYF NA TRBJ2-7 TRBV7-9 NA 14
TGTGCCAGCAGTGAGGCTGGACTCCTGAACACCGGGGAGCTGTTTTTT CASSEAGLLNTGELFF NA TRBJ2-2 TRBV2 NA 16
TGTGCCAGCGGGGGACAGGGAGGGAATCAGCCCCAGCATTTT CASGGQGGNQPQHF NA TRBJ1-5 TRBV6-1 TRBD1 14
TGTGCCAGCAGTGACGTATCTAATAGCTATACAGATACGCAGTATTTT CASSDVSNSYTDTQYF NA TRBJ2-3 TRBV6-4 NA 16
TGTGCCAGCAGCTTAAACTCAGGGTACGGCACAGATACGCAGTATTTT CASSLNSGYGTDTQYF NA TRBJ2-3 TRBV7-6 NA 16
TGTGCCAGTTCCCCTACGGGCCTGGAAGCTTTCTTT CASSPTGLEAFF NA TRBJ1-1 TRBV28 NA 12
TGTGCCAGCAGCCCGCGGACAGGGGTTCGGACCGGGGAGCTGTTTTTT CASSPRTGVRTGELFF NA TRBJ2-2 TRBV7-9 TRBD1 16
TGTGCCAGCAGCTACTTTGGGGGCGAAGAGACCCAGTACTTC CASSYFGGEETQYF NA TRBJ2-5 TRBV7-3 NA 14
TGTGCCAGCAGCTTAAATAGCGGGAGCAACAATGAGCAGTTCTTC CASSLNSGSNNEQFF NA TRBJ2-1 TRBV7-3 TRBD2 15
TGTGCCAGCAGCCTACTATCGCTGGGTGGCTACACCTTC CASSLLSLGGYTF NA TRBJ1-2 TRBV7-9 NA 13
TGTGCCAGCAGGGGGCGGGGACAGGGGCCGGAGACCCAGTACTTC CASRGRGQGPETQYF once TRBJ2-5 TRBV25-1 TRBD1 15
TGTGCCAGCAGTTACTCGAGAGGGAATGAAAAACTGTTTTTT CASSYSRGNEKLFF once TRBJ1-4 TRBV6-5 NA 14
TGTGCCTGGAGTGATCTAGGCTCCGAGCAGTACTTC CAWSDLGSEQYF NA TRBJ2-7 TRBV30 NA 12
TGTGCCAGCAGTGACTCACGAGATACGCAGTATTTT CASSDSRDTQYF NA TRBJ2-3 TRBV6-4 NA 12